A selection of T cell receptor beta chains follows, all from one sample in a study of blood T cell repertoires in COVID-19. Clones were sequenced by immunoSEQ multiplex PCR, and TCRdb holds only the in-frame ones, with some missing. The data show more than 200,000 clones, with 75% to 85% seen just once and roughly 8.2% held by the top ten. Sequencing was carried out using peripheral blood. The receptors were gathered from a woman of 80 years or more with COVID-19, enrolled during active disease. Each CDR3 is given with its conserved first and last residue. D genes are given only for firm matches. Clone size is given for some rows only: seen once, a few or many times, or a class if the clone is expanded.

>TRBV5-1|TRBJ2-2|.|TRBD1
CASSQDRGYTGELFF
TGCGCCAGCAGCCAAGACAGGGGGTACACCGGGGAGCTGTTTTTT
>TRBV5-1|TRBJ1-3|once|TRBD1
CASSLATGVSGNTIYF
TGCGCCAGCAGCTTGGCGACAGGGGTCTCTGGAAACACCATATATTTT
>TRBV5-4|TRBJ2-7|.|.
CASSLGSGVGSYEQYF
TGTGCCAGCAGCTTGGGGTCAGGGGTAGGATCCTACGAGCAGTACTTC
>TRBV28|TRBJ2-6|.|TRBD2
CASSRSGTGANVLTF
TGTGCCAGCAGCCGGAGCGGGACTGGGGCCAACGTCCTGACTTTC
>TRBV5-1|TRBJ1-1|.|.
CASSPGWDTEAFF
TGCGCCAGCAGCCCGGGGTGGGACACTGAAGCTTTCTTT
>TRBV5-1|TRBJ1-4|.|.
CASSRGDSRNEKLFF
TGCGCCAGCAGCCGCGGAGACAGTAGGAATGAAAAACTGTTTTTT
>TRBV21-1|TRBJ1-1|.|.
CASSKIGTEAFF
TGTGCCAGCAGCAAAATCGGCACTGAAGCTTTCTTT
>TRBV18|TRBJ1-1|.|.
CASSPLEEVGTEAFF
TGTGCCAGCTCACCATTGGAGGAGGTAGGCACTGAAGCTTTCTTT
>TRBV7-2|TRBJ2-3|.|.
CASSLKGGGQFLQYF
TGTGCCAGCAGCTTAAAGGGGGGGGGACAATTTTTACAGTATTTT
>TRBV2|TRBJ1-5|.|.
CASREEGWGVSNQPQHF
TGTGCCAGCAGGGAGGAGGGGTGGGGGGTGAGCAATCAGCCCCAGCATTTT
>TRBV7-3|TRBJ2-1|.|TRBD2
CASSSTGTSGARGEQFF
TGTGCCAGCAGCTCCACCGGGACTAGCGGGGCGAGGGGTGAGCAGTTCTTC
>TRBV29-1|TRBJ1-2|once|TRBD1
CSVNPQGVGSYTF
TGCAGCGTTAACCCCCAGGGGGTTGGCAGCTACACCTTC
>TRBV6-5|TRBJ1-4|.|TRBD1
CASGGQGRTNEKLFF
TGTGCCAGCGGGGGACAGGGTCGGACTAATGAAAAACTGTTTTTT
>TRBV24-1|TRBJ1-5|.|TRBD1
CATSPGQGAQHF
TGTGCCACCAGTCCGGGACAGGGGGCTCAGCATTTT
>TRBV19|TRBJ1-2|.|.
CASLRQNYGYTF
TGTGCCAGTCTCAGACAGAACTATGGCTACACCTTC
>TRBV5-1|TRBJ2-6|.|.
CASSRGGYSGANVLTF
TGCGCCAGCAGCCGAGGCGGTTACTCTGGGGCCAACGTCCTGACTTTC
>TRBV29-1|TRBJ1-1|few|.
CSVDYTEAFF
TGCAGCGTTGACTACACTGAAGCTTTCTTT
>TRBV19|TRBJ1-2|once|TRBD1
CASTGTVHGYTF
TGTGCCAGTACCGGGACAGTTCACGGCTACACCTTC
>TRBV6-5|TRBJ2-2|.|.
CASSYSRQNAGELFF
TGTGCCAGCAGTTACTCTCGACAGAACGCCGGGGAGCTGTTTTTT
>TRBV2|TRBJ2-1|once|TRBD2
CASRANSGGYNEQFF
TGTGCCAGCAGGGCCAATAGCGGGGGATACAATGAGCAGTTCTTC
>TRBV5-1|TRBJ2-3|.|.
CASSSVWRGGTDTQYF
TGCGCCAGCAGCTCAGTATGGAGAGGGGGTACAGATACGCAGTATTTT
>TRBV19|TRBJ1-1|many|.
CASNDRNTEAFF
TGTGCCAGCAACGACAGAAACACTGAAGCTTTCTTT
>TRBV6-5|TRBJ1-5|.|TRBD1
CASSKGTVGNRPQHF
TGTGCCAGCAGTAAGGGGACAGTAGGGAATCGACCCCAGCATTTT
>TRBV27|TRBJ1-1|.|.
CATRRVGDTEAFF
TGTGCCACCCGACGGGTCGGGGACACTGAAGCTTTCTTT
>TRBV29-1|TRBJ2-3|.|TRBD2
CSVSSGSTDTQYF
TGCAGCGTCTCTAGCGGGAGCACAGATACGCAGTATTTT
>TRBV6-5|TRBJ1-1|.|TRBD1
CASSSDRDTEAFF
TGTGCCAGCAGTTCGGACAGGGACACTGAAGCTTTCTTT
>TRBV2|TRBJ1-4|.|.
CASSPPRGVGEKLFF
TGTGCCAGCAGCCCTCCGCGGGGGGTTGGGGAAAAACTGTTTTTT
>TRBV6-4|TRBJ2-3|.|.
CASSDSWVSGDTQYF
TGTGCCAGCAGTGACTCTTGGGTTTCGGGGGATACGCAGTATTTT
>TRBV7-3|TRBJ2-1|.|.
CASSPLAQSYNEQFF
TGTGCCAGCAGCCCCCTAGCGCAGTCCTACAATGAGCAGTTCTTC